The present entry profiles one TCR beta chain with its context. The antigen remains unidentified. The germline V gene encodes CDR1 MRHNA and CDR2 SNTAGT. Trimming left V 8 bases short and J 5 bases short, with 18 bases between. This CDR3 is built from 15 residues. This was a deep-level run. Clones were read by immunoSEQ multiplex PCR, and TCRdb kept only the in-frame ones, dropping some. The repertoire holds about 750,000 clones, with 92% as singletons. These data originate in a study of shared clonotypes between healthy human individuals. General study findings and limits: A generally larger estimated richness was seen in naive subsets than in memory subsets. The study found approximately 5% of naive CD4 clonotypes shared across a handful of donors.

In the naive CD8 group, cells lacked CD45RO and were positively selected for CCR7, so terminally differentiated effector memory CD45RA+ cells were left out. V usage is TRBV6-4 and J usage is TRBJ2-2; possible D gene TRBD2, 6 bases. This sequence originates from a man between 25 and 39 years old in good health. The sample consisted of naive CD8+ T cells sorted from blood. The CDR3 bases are TGTGCCAGCCAGGAGGCGGCGGGAAGGACCGGGGAGCTGTTTTTT. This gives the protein CASQEAAGRTGELFF.